The 10 T cell receptor beta chains below were found in one sample sequenced in a study of PD-1 blockade in mismatch repair-deficient tumors. The table came from immunoSEQ multiplex PCR; TCRdb's copy has only in-frame clones and leaves some out. The sample holds 95,000 to 150,000 clones; approximately 86% are singletons and the top ten take roughly 14%. Here the sequenced sample was peripheral blood, taken 44 weeks after starting pembrolizumab. These receptors all stem from an adult with mismatch repair-deficient cancer.

The CDR3 DNA reads as TGCGCCAGCAGCAAACGGACAGGGGCAGAAACCGGGGAGCTGTTTTTT. Its translation is CASSKRTGAETGELFF. The chain couples TRBV4-3 to TRBJ2-2; 9 bases map to TRBD1. V lost 5 bases and J lost 5; bases outside the gene matches: 9. CDR3 length equals 16 residues. CDR1 and CDR2 (germline): LGHNA, YSLEER.

For the CDR3, the DNA is TGTGCCAGCAGTCCGGGACACACCTACGAGCAGTACTTC. Its protein product is CASSPGHTYEQYF. The genes are TRBV27 and TRBJ2-7; tentatively, D is TRBD1 (6 bases). V shed 5 bases and J shed 2 bases, with 10 bases lying between them. In germline, CDR1 is MNHEY, CDR2 SMNVEV (reference sequence). CDR3 length equals 13 residues.

The chain couples TRBV11-3 to TRBJ2-7; no reliable D call. The CDR3 runs 14 residues. Looked up from germline, CDR1 is SGHNT and CDR2 is YENEEA. V gave up 5 bases and J gave up 2 bases, with 13 bases separating them. The CDR3 sequence is CASSPRGQAYEQYF. The CDR3 nucleotides are TGTGCCAGCAGCCCCCGTGGTCAGGCCTACGAGCAGTACTTC.

The chain is built from TRBV6-5 and TRBJ2-3; 7 nucleotides match TRBD1. Trimming cost V 7 bases and J 2 bases; bases outside gene matches: 3. The germline CDR1 and CDR2 sequences are MNHEY and SVGAGI. This CDR3 is 13 amino acids long. The CDR3 loop is CASTEGATDTQYF. DNA of the CDR3: TGTGCCAGCACAGAGGGGGCCACAGATACGCAGTATTTT.

The chain has TRBV7-9 and TRBJ2-1, with TRBD2 matching over 7 bases. CDR1 is SEHNR and CDR2 is FQNEAQ in the germline V gene (reference sequence). The CDR3 length is 14 residues. The V and J ends lost 10 bases and 8 bases, in that order; junction bases with no gene match: 14. The CDR3 nucleotides are TGTGCCACCCGGAGCGGGGTCGACGTATATGAGCAGTTCTTC. It specifies CATRSGVDVYEQFF.

This clone was recorded once. The rearrangement uses TRBV11-2 and TRBJ2-7; D remains unclear. CDR3 size: 16 residues. V was clipped by 4 bases and J by 0 bases, with 16 bases between them. Germline assignment: CDR1 SGHAT and CDR2 FQNNGV. CDR3 coding DNA: TGTGCCAGCAGCTCATACCCTATCCTTAGCTCCTACGAGCAGTACTTC. Its translation: CASSSYPILSSYEQYF.

V gene TRBV7-2 combines with J gene TRBJ2-7; 7 nucleotides agree with TRBD2. The V and J ends lost 0 bases and 4 bases, in that order; junction bases with no gene match: 3. Germline V gene sequence: CDR1 SGHTA, CDR2 FQGNSA. The CDR3 is 14 residues long. The CDR3 bases are TGTGCCAGCAGCTTAGCCACTAGCGTTTACGAGCAGTACTTC. Translating it yields CASSLATSVYEQYF. Filled out from reference TRBV7-2 and TRBJ2-7, the complete variable domain reads GAGVSQSPSNKVTEKGKDVELRCDPISGHTALYWYRQSLGQGLEFLIYFQGNSAPDKSGLPSDRFSAERTGGSVSTLTIQRTQQEDSAVYLCASSLATSVYEQYFGPGTRLTVT.

This clone was seen a handful of times. The chain links TRBV27 to TRBJ1-4, with TRBD1 matching 7 bases. The CDR3 runs 14 residues. The germline V gene has CDR1 MNHEY and CDR2 SMNVEV (reference sequence). The J segment lost 2 bases and the V segment lost 6 bases, leaving 3 bases of the junction unmatched. CDR3 nucleotide sequence: TGTGCCAGCAGACAGGGGCTTACTAATGAAAAACTGTTTTTT. Protein: CASRQGLTNEKLFF.

The chain employs TRBV5-6 and TRBJ2-3; TRBD2 is a possible D gene (6 bases). CDR3 size: 16 residues. Trimming left V 0 bases short and J 2 bases short, with 13 bases between. CDR1 and CDR2 from the germline V gene are SGHDT and YYEEEE. Here the CDR3 DNA reads TGTGCCAGCAGCTTGGCCCAGCGGGCCTACACAGATACGCAGTATTTT. This translates into CASSLAQRAYTDTQYF.

DNA of the CDR3: TGTGCCAGCAGCACCGATGGAGGGGACACAGATACGCAGTATTTT. Protein sequence: CASSTDGGDTDTQYF. The V gene is TRBV6-5, the J gene TRBJ2-3; perhaps TRBD2 as D (6 bases). V was clipped by 6 bases and J by 2 bases, with 15 bases between them. Germline CDR1 and CDR2: MNHEY and SVGAGI. CDR3 length equals 15 residues.